This T cell receptor (beta chain) was recorded in a study of blood T cell repertoires in COVID-19 (dated by TCRdb to the early 2020s). With respect to the entire study: Samples covering the acute and convalescent phases of COVID-19 were provided by collaborators in the United States, Italy and Spain. The samples were drawn from the first 160 participants of the ongoing ImmuneRACE study and from 1,254 subjects provided by 6 global collaborators. Where available, HLA class I and class II types were taken from metadata supplied by the sample provider and were not determined by assay-based typing. A de-identified subject ID, COVID-19 status, age in years and sex were almost always included in the sample metadata. A freely available public database, intended as a resource for researchers studying the immune response to SARS-CoV-2, is where the repertoires were released. The material from the prospective study consisted of cDNA or gDNA derived from T cells, B-cell-depleted T cells, or PBMCs. Deeply sampled blood TCRbeta repertoires from subjects exposed to, actively infected with, or recovered from COVID-19 were included in the dataset.

Each collaborating institution followed its own protocols to collect whole blood in K2EDTA tubes. Collaborator samples were shipped for TCRbeta analysis as frozen whole blood, isolated PBMCs, or DNA extracted from either sample type. This clone was detected only once. What this receptor recognizes is not known. Base qualities are not at hand, and no much larger clone is one base apart. TCRbeta CDR3 regions were amplified from genomic DNA by means of the immunoSEQ Assay, a bias-controlled multiplex PCR. As for the original processing: Nucleated cell counts per sample were estimated from amplification of reference gene primers within the assay. Sequence reads were collapsed and filtered to measure the absolute abundance of every unique TCRbeta CDR3 rearrangement. Productive Simpson clonality was computed per sample as the square root of Simpson's diversity index over productive rearrangements. Sourced from immuneACCESS, this table was stored by TCRdb with only in-frame sequences that have V and J called. A share of the clones is absent; for the studies checked, an unresolved V gene accounts for under half, and the remainder has no known explanation. V, J and clone size derive from that table, while D and trimming were established from the DNA sequence. Within this sample are about 240,000 clones, with around 86% of them counted one time only. Clones ranked in the top ten supply more than 6.5% of the sample.

CDR1 and CDR2, per the germline V gene, are SQVTM and ANQGSEA. The CDR3, cysteine through phenylalanine, is 10 amino acids long. CDR3 DNA only is kept here, 30 bases in frame from base 1. The V and J ends are trimmed by 4 bases and 7 bases, leaving 7 bases between them. The full study reports these points: The amount of clinical and demographic metadata varied by source and participant and was provided uncurated.

What was sequenced was peripheral blood. The sequence was obtained from a woman in her 70s with active or convalescent COVID-19. The sequence is built from TRBV29-1 and TRBJ1-1; the D gene is unclear. The CDR3: CSVGGSEAFF. The DNA sequence is TGCAGCGTTGGAGGGAGTGAAGCTTTCTTT. The CDR3, completed at both ends by the reference TRBV29-1 and TRBJ1-1 genes, gives the full variable domain SAVISQKPSRDICQRGTSLTIQCQVDSQVTMMFWYRQQPGQSLTLIATANQGSEATYESGFVIDKFPISRPNLTFSTLTVSNMSPEDSSIYLCSVGGSEAFFGQGTRLTVV.